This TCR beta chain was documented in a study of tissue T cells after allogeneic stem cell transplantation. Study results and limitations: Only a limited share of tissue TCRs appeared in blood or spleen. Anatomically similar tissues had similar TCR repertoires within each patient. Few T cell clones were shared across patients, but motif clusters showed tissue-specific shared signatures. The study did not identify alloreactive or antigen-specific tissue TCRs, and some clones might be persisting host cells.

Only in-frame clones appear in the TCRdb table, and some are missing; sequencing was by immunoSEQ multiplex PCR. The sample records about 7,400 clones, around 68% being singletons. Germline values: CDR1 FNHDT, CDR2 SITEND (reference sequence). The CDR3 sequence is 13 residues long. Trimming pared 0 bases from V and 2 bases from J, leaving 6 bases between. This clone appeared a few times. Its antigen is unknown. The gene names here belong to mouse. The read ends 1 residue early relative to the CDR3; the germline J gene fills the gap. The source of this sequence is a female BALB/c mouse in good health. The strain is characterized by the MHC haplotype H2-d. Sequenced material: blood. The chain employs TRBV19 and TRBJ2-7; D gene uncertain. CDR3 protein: CASSIGLAYEQYF. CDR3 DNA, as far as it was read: TGTGCCAGCAGTATAGGCCTCGCCTATGAACAGTAC. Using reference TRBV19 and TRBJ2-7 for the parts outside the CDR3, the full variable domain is GGIITQTPKFLIGQEGQKLTLKCQQNFNHDTMYWYRQDSGKGLRLIYYSITENDLQKGDLSEGYDASREKKSSFSLTVTSAQKNEMAVFLCASSIGLAYEQYFGPGTRLTVL.